The present T cell receptor beta chain was sequenced within a study of cytomegalovirus exposure and HLA in healthy donors. Study-wide results and limits: Roughly uniform depth of sequencing across donors was assumed in presence/absence analyses. In a later analysis, at a false discovery rate of 0.05, roughly 17,000 TCR beta sequences were associated with HLA alleles.

This PCR relied on a set of 60 Vbeta primers and 13 Jbeta primers. Here immunoSEQ multiplex PCR was the method, and the copy in TCRdb shows in-frame clones only, minus some. The sample holds roughly 93,000 clones, more than 70% seen once. A single count supports this clone. The antigen is not known. Losses at the gene ends were 6 bases for V and 9 bases for J; bases not matched to a gene: 3. The germline gives CDR1 MNHNY, CDR2 SVGAGI (reference sequence). This CDR3 is 13 amino acids long. Sequenced: PBMCs. V and J are TRBV6-6 and TRBJ1-6, with 9 nucleotides matching TRBD1. This TCR derives from a man aged 18-30 years in good health and CMV-seropositive. CDR3 in amino acids: CASRPGQGSPLHF. The CDR3 DNA sequence: TGTGCCAGCAGGCCGGGACAGGGTTCACCCCTCCACTTT.